The source of this TCR beta chain is a study of blood T cells in healthy people across ages. Per sample, at least 6 micrograms of total RNA were extracted. At least ten counts were recorded for this clonotype. CDR3 size: 14 residues. Trimming took off 5 bases at V and 2 bases at J, with 13 bases between the two ends. Germline V CDR1 and CDR2: MRHNA, SNTAGT. It was with a sample-barcoded 5' primer and a J-beta primer mix that a second PCR of roughly 6 to 12 cycles was run. Every sample gave at least 2.5 million paired-end reads containing CDR3. TCRdb used MiXCR to reprocess the 5' RACE reads, holding one entry per CDR3 protein. The sample consists of about 290,000 distinct CDR3 sequences, 25% to 30% of them appearing once.

This chain links TRBV6-4 with TRBJ2-7; D is possibly TRBD2 (5 bases). The specimen was blood. This sequence originates from a woman aged 70-85 years in good health. CDR3 DNA: TGTGCCAGCAGTCGCTGGGAGACCACCTACGAGCAGTACTTC. This translates into CASSRWETTYEQYF.